The sequence of this T cell receptor beta chain was determined in a study of T-cell reconstitution after alpha-beta-depleted transplantation in children. Study-wide findings and caveats: There were some patients whose high TCRbeta diversity at day 60 came from surviving recipient T cells and thymic progenitors. Alpha-beta T cells about two months after transplant reportedly derived from several hundred expanded graft clones. T-cell numbers and diversity one year post-transplant derived largely from freshly generated T cells.

As regards this clonotype: The antigen is unknown.

Germline V gene data show CDR1 as LGHDT and CDR2 as YNNKEL (reference sequence). Trimming removed 0 bases from V and 3 bases from J, with 2 bases in between. CDR3 length: 12 amino acids. A library of TCRbeta sequences, prepared with unique molecular identifiers, was generated. TCRdb re-called the PCR reads through MiXCR, storing one row per CDR3 protein. This table holds 580,000 or so distinct CDR3 sequences, more than 20% found once. Here the sequenced sample was PBMCs, mostly from graft donor cells, taken 360 days after TCRalphabeta/CD19-depleted stem cell transplant. V is TRBV3-1 and J is TRBJ2-5; D gene unclear. The sequence was collected from a boy younger than two who had a stem cell transplant for acute myeloid leukemia, so the T cells may come from the graft donor. The CDR3 region is CASSQDKETQYF. DNA of the CDR3: TGTGCCAGCAGCCAAGACAAAGAGACCCAGTACTTC.